A selection of T cell receptor beta chains follows, all from one sample in a study of shared clonotypes between healthy human individuals. Here immunoSEQ multiplex PCR was the method, and the copy in TCRdb shows in-frame clones only, minus some. Of about 2.1 million clones in the sample, 80% to 95% were seen once. Material for sequencing was naive CD8+ T cells from PBMCs. All receptors derive from a man between 18 and 29 years old in good health. Some clones in this sample may be carry-over from other donors' samples. The CDR3 runs from the conserved cysteine through the conserved F or W. D genes are given only for firm matches. Clone sizes are given selectively: once, few, many, or a class where the clone is expanded.

V gene	D gene	J gene	clone size	CDR3 DNA	CDR3 protein
TRBV27	TRBD1	TRBJ2-4	NA	TGTGCCAGCAGTGTGGGACAGGTTAACATTCAGTACTTC	CASSVGQVNIQYF
TRBV15	NA	TRBJ2-3	once	TGTGCCACCAGCAGAGGTTCGAGCACAGATACGCAGTATTTT	CATSRGSSTDTQYF
TRBV7-2	TRBD2	TRBJ2-7	NA	TGTGCCAGCAGCTTAACCCTAGCGGCAAGCTCCTACGAGCAGTACTTC	CASSLTLAASSYEQYF
TRBV28	TRBD1	TRBJ1-2	NA	TGTGCCAGCAGCCTCGGGACAGGGAACGATGGCTACACCTTC	CASSLGTGNDGYTF
TRBV6-5	NA	TRBJ1-1	NA	TGTGCCAGCACCCCTAGTACAGGGAACACTGAAGCTTTCTTT	CASTPSTGNTEAFF
TRBV9	NA	TRBJ2-2	NA	TGTGCCAGCAGCGCCGGTTCGTACTCCACCGGGGAGCTGTTTTTT	CASSAGSYSTGELFF
TRBV6-4	TRBD2	TRBJ2-1	NA	TGTGCCAGCAGTGTTAGCGGGATTAGCTCCTACAATGAGCAGTTCTTC	CASSVSGISSYNEQFF
TRBV6-1	NA	TRBJ2-1	NA	TGTGCCAGCAGTGAGGCCCGCAGGGCCTCCAACAATGAGCAGTTCTTC	CASSEARRASNNEQFF
TRBV18	TRBD2	TRBJ2-6	once	TGTGCCAGCTCAGTCCGGAAGGGTGCGGGGGCTGGGGCCAACGTCCTGACTTTC	CASSVRKGAGAGANVLTF
TRBV10-3	NA	TRBJ2-3	NA	TGTGCCATCAGTGAGTCGTGGAATTCACTGGGGCAGGGCGGCACAGATACGCAGTATTTT	CAISESWNSLGQGGTDTQYF
TRBV30	NA	TRBJ2-6	NA	TGTGCCTGGAGTCCCGGGGCTGGGGCCAACGTCCTGACTTTC	CAWSPGAGANVLTF
TRBV5-1	NA	TRBJ2-3	NA	TGCGCCAGCAGCTTGGAGGATTTTTCCACAGATACGCAGTATTTT	CASSLEDFSTDTQYF
TRBV15	NA	TRBJ2-3	NA	TGTGCCACCAGCAGCGTCGACAGTGGGTATACGCAGTATTTT	CATSSVDSGYTQYF
TRBV25-1	NA	TRBJ2-7	NA	TGTGCCAGCAGTCTGGGGTCCTACGAGCAGTACTTC	CASSLGSYEQYF
TRBV19	TRBD2	TRBJ2-7	NA	TGTGCCAGTAGTATAGGGGGAGGGCTAGCGGATCCCTACGAGCAGTACTTC	CASSIGGGLADPYEQYF
TRBV25-1	NA	TRBJ2-1	NA	TGTGCCAGCAGTGGAGGATCGCTTCTGGTCTTC	CASSGGSLLVF
TRBV4-3	TRBD2	TRBJ2-7	NA	TGCGCCAGCAGCCAAGATCGGGGGGAGCTAACCTACGAGCAGTACTTC	CASSQDRGELTYEQYF
TRBV7-9	TRBD1	TRBJ2-6	NA	TGTGCCAGCAGCTCAAGGACAGGCCTCCACAGCTCTGGGGCCAACGTCCTGACTTTC	CASSSRTGLHSSGANVLTF
TRBV7-9	TRBD1	TRBJ2-5	NA	TGTGCCAGCAGCCCCCGGGACAGCCTCCAAGAGACCCAGTACTTC	CASSPRDSLQETQYF
TRBV9	NA	TRBJ2-7	NA	TGTGCCAGCACCCCGGATGACGGGAGCGGTTGGGAGCAGTACTTC	CASTPDDGSGWEQYF
TRBV15	NA	TRBJ2-7	once	TGTGCCACCAGCGGGGGACTCGTCAAGGACGAGCAGTACTTC	CATSGGLVKDEQYF
TRBV6-5	NA	TRBJ2-5	NA	TGTGCCAGCAGTTACGCGGCAGGATTACAAGAGACCCAGTACTTC	CASSYAAGLQETQYF